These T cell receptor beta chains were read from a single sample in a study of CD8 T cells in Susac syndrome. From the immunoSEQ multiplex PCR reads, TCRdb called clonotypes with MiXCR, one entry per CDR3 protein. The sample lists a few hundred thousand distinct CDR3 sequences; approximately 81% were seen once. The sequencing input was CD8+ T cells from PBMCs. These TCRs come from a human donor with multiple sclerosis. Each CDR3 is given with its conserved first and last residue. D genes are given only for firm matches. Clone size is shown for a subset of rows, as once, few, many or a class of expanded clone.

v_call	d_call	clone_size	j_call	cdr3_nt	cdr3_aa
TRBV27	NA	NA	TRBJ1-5	TGTGCCAGCAGTTTGGCGGGGGATAACCAGCCCCAGCATTTT	CASSLAGDNQPQHF
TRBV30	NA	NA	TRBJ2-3	TGTGCCTGGAGTGTACAACAGGAAGCAAGCACAGATACGCAGTATTTT	CAWSVQQEASTDTQYF
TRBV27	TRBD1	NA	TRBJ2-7	TGTGCCAGCAGTTTAATTGTGGGACAGGTTAATCCCTACGAGCAGTACTTC	CASSLIVGQVNPYEQYF
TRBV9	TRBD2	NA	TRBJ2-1	TGTGCCAGCAGCAGCGGGACTAGCGGGAGCGCTGAGCAGTTCTTC	CASSSGTSGSAEQFF
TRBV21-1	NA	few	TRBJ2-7	TGTGCCAGCAGCAATTATGACAGTGACTCCTACGAGCAGTACTTC	CASSNYDSDSYEQYF
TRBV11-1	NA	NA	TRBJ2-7	TGTGCCAGCAGCACGTTGTTGGAGGGGCACTCCTACGAGCAGTACTTC	CASSTLLEGHSYEQYF
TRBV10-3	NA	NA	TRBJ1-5	TGTGCCATCAGTGAAGACCACGGCCCCCAGCATTTT	CAISEDHGPQHF
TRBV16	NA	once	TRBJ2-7	TGTGCCAGCAGAAAAGGCGGGGACGAGCAGTACTTC	CASRKGGDEQYF
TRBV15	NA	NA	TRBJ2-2	TGTGCCACCAGAGGGGGTGGAAAGAGCACCGGGGAGCTGTTTTTT	CATRGGGKSTGELFF
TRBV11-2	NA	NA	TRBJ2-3	TGTGCCAGCAGTCCTCTGAAGGATACGCAGTATTTT	CASSPLKDTQYF
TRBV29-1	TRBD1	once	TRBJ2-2	TGCAGCGTTGCACAGGGGAGCACCGGGGAGCTGTTTTTT	CSVAQGSTGELFF
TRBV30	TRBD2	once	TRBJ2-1	TGTGCCTGGCGTAGCGGGACCTTATTTAAGCAGTTCTTC	CAWRSGTLFKQFF
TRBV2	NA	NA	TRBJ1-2	TGTGCCAGCAGTGAATATGTGGGGATTTCGGATGGCTACACCTTC	CASSEYVGISDGYTF
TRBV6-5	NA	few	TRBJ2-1	TGTGCCAGCAGTTACGAGTCCTGGAATGAGCAGTTCTTC	CASSYESWNEQFF
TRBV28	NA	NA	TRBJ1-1	TGTGCCAGCAGTTTCGCATTAGGGGCCATGAACACTGAAGCTTTCTTT	CASSFALGAMNTEAFF
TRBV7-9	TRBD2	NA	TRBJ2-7	TGTGCCAGCAGCCCACTAGCGGGAGGGCAATACGAGCAGTACTTC	CASSPLAGGQYEQYF
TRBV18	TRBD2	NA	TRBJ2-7	TGTGCCAGCTCACCTCTGGCGGGAGGATGTGAGCAGTACTTC	CASSPLAGGCEQYF
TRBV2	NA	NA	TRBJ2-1	TGTGCCAGCAGTGGGTCTTGGCAGCAGTTCTTC	CASSGSWQQFF
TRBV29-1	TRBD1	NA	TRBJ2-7	TGCAGCGTTGAGCGGTGGGACAGCTCCTACGAGCAGTACTTC	CSVERWDSSYEQYF
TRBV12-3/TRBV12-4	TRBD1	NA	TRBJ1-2	TGTGCCAGCAGTTTAAAGGGACAGATCGATTATGGCTACACCTTC	CASSLKGQIDYGYTF
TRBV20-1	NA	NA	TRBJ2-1	TGCAGTTCCCTCTCAGAACTCTCCTACAATGAGCAGTTCTTC	CSSLSELSYNEQFF
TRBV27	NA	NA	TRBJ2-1	TGTGCCAGCAGTTTATCAACAACACCGGGGGTGGACAATGAGCAGTTCTTC	CASSLSTTPGVDNEQFF
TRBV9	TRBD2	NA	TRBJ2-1	TGTGCCAGCAGCGTAGCACTAGCGGGAGGCAATGAGCAGTTCTTC	CASSVALAGGNEQFF
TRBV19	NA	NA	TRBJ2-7	TGTGCCAGTAGTATGCGTCAGGGGCTGTACGAGCAGTACTTC	CASSMRQGLYEQYF
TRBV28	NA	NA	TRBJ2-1	TGTGCCAGCAGTTTACGCGGGCCCGTTACGAATGAGCAGTTCTTC	CASSLRGPVTNEQFF
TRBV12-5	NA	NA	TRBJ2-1	TGTGCTAGTGGTTCCGGGAATGAGCAGTTCTTC	CASGSGNEQFF
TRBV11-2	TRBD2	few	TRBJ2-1	TGTGCCAGCACGTATAGCGGGGGCTACAATGAGCAGTTCTTC	CASTYSGGYNEQFF
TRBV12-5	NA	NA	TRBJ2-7	TGTGCTAGTGGTTTGAAGGGCACTCTCCGCGAGCAGTACTTC	CASGLKGTLREQYF
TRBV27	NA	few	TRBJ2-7	TGTGCCAGCAGACCCTCGGGCGGAACACTCTACGAGCAGTACTTC	CASRPSGGTLYEQYF
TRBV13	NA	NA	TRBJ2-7	TGTGCCAGCAGCTCAGCTAGCGAAGAGGTCGCCTACGAGCAGTACTTC	CASSSASEEVAYEQYF
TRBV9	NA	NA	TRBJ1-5	TGTGCCAGCACCGTAGGGGACGGTAATCAGCCCCAGCATTTT	CASTVGDGNQPQHF
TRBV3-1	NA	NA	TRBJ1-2	TGTGCCAGCAGCCAAGATTCTGCGGGAGGCCATGGCTACACCTTC	CASSQDSAGGHGYTF
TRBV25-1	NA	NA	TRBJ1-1	TGTGCCAGCAGTGTATCAATGAACACTGAAGCTTTCTTT	CASSVSMNTEAFF
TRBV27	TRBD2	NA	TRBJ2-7	TGTGCCAGCAGTTTAGTTCTAGCGGGAGGGCCCTCCGAGCAGTACTTC	CASSLVLAGGPSEQYF
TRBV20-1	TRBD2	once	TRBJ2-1	TGCAGTGCTAGTTTGGCTAGCGGAGGCTCCTACAATGAGCAGTTCTTC	CSASLASGGSYNEQFF
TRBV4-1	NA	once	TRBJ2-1	TGCGCCAGCAGCCAAGATAGTGAGCAGTTCTTC	CASSQDSEQFF
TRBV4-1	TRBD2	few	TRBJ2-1	TGCGCCAGCAGCCACCGAGGAGGCGGGAGGGAAAATGAGCAGTTCTTC	CASSHRGGGRENEQFF
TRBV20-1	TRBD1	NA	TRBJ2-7	TGCAGTGCTTACACCTCGGACAGGGGTTCGTACGAGCAGTACTTC	CSAYTSDRGSYEQYF
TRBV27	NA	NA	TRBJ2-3	TGTGCCAGCAGTTTTCCCCCCACAGATACGCAGTATTTT	CASSFPPTDTQYF
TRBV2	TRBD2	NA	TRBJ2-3	TGTGCCAGCAGTGACCCCCTAGCGGGACTTCGCACAGATACGCAGTATTTT	CASSDPLAGLRTDTQYF
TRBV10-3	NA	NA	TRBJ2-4	TGTGCCATCAGTGACACAGGTCTTCAGGCCAAAAACATTCAGTACTTC	CAISDTGLQAKNIQYF
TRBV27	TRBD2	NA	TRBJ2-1	TGTGCCAGCAGTTTCGGTAGCGGGAGCAGTCGGAGCAATGAGCAGTTCTTC	CASSFGSGSSRSNEQFF
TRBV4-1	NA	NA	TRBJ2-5	TGCGCCAGCAGCCCCTTCCGGTTTCCCTTAGGGGAGACCCAGTACTTC	CASSPFRFPLGETQYF
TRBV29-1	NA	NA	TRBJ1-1	TGCAGCGTTGACGAGGGGTTTAACACTGAAGCTTTCTTT	CSVDEGFNTEAFF
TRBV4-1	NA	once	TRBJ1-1	TGCGCCAGCAGCAACGCAGGAGGCGACACTGAAGCTTTCTTT	CASSNAGGDTEAFF
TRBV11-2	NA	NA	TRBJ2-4	TGTGCCAGCAGCGCCATACAGGGTCTAGCCAAAAACATTCAGTACTTC	CASSAIQGLAKNIQYF
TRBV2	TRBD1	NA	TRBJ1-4	TGTGCCAGCTATAGAAATGAGATACATGACAGGGGGCGTAATGAAAAACTGTTTTTT	CASYRNEIHDRGRNEKLFF
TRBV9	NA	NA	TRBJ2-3	TGTGCCAGCAGCGCCGCAGATACGCAGTATTTT	CASSAADTQYF
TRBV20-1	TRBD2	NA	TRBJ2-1	TGCAGTGCTAGAGACTTAGCGGGAGGTATCCACAATGAGCAGTTCTTC	CSARDLAGGIHNEQFF
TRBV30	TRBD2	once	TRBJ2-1	TGTGCCTGGACGGGACTAGCGAGGAACAATGAGCAGTTCTTC	CAWTGLARNNEQFF
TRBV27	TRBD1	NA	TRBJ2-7	TGTGCCAGCAGCCACGGACAGGGTACCGAGCAGTACTTC	CASSHGQGTEQYF
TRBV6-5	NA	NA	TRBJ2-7	TGTGCCAGCAGTTACCCTAGTGGCGGAGAGTCCTACGAGCAGTACTTC	CASSYPSGGESYEQYF
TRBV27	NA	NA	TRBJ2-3	TGTGCCAGCGGAAGCGGTACGACCCCAGATACGCAGTATTTT	CASGSGTTPDTQYF
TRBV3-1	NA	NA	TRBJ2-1	TGTGCCAGCAGCCCGCTACAGGGAATAGGCGATGAGCAGTTCTTC	CASSPLQGIGDEQFF
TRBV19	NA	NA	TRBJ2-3	TGTGCCAGTAGTATCCTGCCCAGCCCCACAGGGATAGGCACAGATACGCAGTATTTT	CASSILPSPTGIGTDTQYF